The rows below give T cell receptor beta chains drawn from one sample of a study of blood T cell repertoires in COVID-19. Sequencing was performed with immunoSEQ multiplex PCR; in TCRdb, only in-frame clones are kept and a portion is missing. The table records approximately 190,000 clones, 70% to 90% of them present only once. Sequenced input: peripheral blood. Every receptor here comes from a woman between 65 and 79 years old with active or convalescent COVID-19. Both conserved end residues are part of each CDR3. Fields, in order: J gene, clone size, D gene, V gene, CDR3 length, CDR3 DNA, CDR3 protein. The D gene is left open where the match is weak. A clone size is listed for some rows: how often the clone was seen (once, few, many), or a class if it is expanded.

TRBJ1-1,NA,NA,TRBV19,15,TGTGCCAGTAGTGGGGGGGTCGGAGCGAACACTGAAGCTTTCTTT,CASSGGVGANTEAFF
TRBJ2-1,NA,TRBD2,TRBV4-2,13,TGTGCCAGCAGCTCCAGCGGGAGTCATGAGCAGTTCTTC,CASSSSGSHEQFF
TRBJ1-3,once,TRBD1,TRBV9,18,TGTGCCAGCAGCGTAGGAGGCATGTGGGACAGATCTGGAAACACCATATATTTT,CASSVGGMWDRSGNTIYF
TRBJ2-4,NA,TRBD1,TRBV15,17,TGTGCCACCAGCAGAGATAATTTAGGGGACAGGGCTAACATTCAGTACTTC,CATSRDNLGDRANIQYF
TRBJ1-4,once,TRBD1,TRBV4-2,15,TGTGCCAGCAGCCAAGTAGGGACAGAGAATGAAAAACTGTTTTTT,CASSQVGTENEKLFF
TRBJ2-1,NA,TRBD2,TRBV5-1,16,TGCGCCAGCAGCCCCGTAGCGGGAGGGGGGCGGAATGAGCAGTTCTTC,CASSPVAGGGRNEQFF
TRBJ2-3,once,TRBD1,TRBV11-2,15,TGTGCCAGCATCCAGGGGACAGGGTTTGGCGATACGCAGTATTTT,CASIQGTGFGDTQYF
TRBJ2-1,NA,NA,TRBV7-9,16,TGTGCCAGCAGCCTCAGACTTTTCGAGGGTTACAATGAGCAGTTCTTC,CASSLRLFEGYNEQFF
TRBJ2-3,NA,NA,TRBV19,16,TGTGCCAGTAGTATAGAGGCCCGGACTAGCACAGATACGCAGTATTTT,CASSIEARTSTDTQYF
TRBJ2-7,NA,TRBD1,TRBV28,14,TGTGCCAGCAGTTTAGGGGGACAGGGCTACGAGCAGTACTTC,CASSLGGQGYEQYF
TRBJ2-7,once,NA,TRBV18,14,TGTGCCAGCTCATCAGACACAAACTCCTACGAGCAGTACTTC,CASSSDTNSYEQYF
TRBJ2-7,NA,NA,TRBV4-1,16,TGCGCCAGCAGCCCCTTAGCGGTTGGAGACCCCTACGAGCAGTACTTC,CASSPLAVGDPYEQYF
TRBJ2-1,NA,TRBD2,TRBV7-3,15,TGTGCCAGCAGCGAAATAGCGGGAGCGAGGGAAGAGCAGTTCTTC,CASSEIAGAREEQFF
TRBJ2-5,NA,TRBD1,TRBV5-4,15,TGTGCCAGCAGCTTGGGACAGGGTGGAACAGAGACCCAGTACTTC,CASSLGQGGTETQYF
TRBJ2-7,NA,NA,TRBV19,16,TGTGCCAGTAGTATAGATTTGTACAGGAACACCTACGAGCAGTACTTC,CASSIDLYRNTYEQYF
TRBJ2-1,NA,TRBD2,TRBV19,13,TGTGCCAGTAGTTCACTAGCGGGAGCAGCGCAGTTCTTC,CASSSLAGAAQFF
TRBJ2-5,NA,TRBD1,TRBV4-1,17,TGCGCCAGCAGCCGGCGGACAGGGGACCAGTATCAAGAGACCCAGTACTTC,CASSRRTGDQYQETQYF
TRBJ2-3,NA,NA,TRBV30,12,TGTGCCTGGAGATGGGCCACAGATACGCAGTATTTT,CAWRWATDTQYF
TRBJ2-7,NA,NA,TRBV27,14,TGTGCCAGCAGTAAGGGGGTCAGGGCCTACGAGCAGTACTTC,CASSKGVRAYEQYF
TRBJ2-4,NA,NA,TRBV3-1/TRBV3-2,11,TGTGCCAGCAGACAGGGAGACATTCAGTACTTC,CASRQGDIQYF
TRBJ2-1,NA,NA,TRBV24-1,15,TGTGCCACCAGTTCCGGAGACAGGTATGGGGATGAGCAGTTCTTC,CATSSGDRYGDEQFF
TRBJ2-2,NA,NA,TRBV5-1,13,TGCGCCAGCACCCCGGCGGGGACCGGGGAGCTGTTTTTT,CASTPAGTGELFF
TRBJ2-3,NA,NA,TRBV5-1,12,TGCGCCAGCAGCTTGCGGGGAACGGAGCAGTATTTT,CASSLRGTEQYF
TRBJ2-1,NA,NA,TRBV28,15,TGTGCCAGCAGCCCAGTTGGGGACTTTTACAATGAGCAGTTCTTC,CASSPVGDFYNEQFF
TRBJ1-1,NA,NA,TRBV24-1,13,TGTGCCACCAGTCAACCGGGAAGGACTGAAGCTTTCTTT,CATSQPGRTEAFF
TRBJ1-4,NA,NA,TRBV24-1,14,TGTGCCACCAGTGACTCCGGGACAAATGAAAAACTGTTTTTT,CATSDSGTNEKLFF
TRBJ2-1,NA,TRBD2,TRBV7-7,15,TGTGCCAGCAGCCCCAGCGGGAATGCCTACAATGAGCAGTTCTTC,CASSPSGNAYNEQFF
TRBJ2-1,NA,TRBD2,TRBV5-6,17,TGTGCCAGCAGCCGATTCGTGGGACTAGCAGCGAACAATGAGCAGTTCTTC,CASSRFVGLAANNEQFF
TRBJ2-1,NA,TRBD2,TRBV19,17,TGTGCCAGTAGTATAGATCCCCCAGCGGGAGCTTACAATGAGCAGTTCTTC,CASSIDPPAGAYNEQFF
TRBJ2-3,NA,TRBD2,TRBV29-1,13,TGCAGCGCCGGGGACTACTACACAGATACGCAGTATTTT,CSAGDYYTDTQYF
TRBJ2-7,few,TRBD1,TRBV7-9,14,TGTGCCAGCAGCTTAATCGACAGGGGCTACGAGCAGTACTTC,CASSLIDRGYEQYF
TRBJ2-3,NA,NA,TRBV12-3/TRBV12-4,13,TGTGCCAGCAGTTTAACAGGCACAGATACGCAGTATTTT,CASSLTGTDTQYF
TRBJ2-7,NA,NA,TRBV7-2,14,TGTGCCAGCAGCGCCCCCAGATCCTCCTACGAGCAGTACTTC,CASSAPRSSYEQYF
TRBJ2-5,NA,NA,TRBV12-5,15,TGTGCTAGTGGTTCCCTAGGCGCCTACCAAGAGACCCAGTACTTC,CASGSLGAYQETQYF
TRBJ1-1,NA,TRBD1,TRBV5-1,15,TGCGCCAGCAGCCGCGGACAGGGGTTGAACACTGAAGCTTTCTTT,CASSRGQGLNTEAFF
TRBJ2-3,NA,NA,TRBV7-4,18,TGTGCCAGCAGCTACACTATTAGCGTTAGGGCCCGAACAGATACGCAGTATTTT,CASSYTISVRARTDTQYF
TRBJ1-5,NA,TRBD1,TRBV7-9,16,TGTGCCAGCAGCTTTACAGGGGGCCTTAGCAATCAGCCCCAGCATTTT,CASSFTGGLSNQPQHF
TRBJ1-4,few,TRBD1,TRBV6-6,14,TGTGCCAGCAGCGACAGGGGAAGGAATGAAAAACTGTTTTTT,CASSDRGRNEKLFF
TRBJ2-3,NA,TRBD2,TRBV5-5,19,TGTGCCAGCAGCTTTCGGTCCCCCGCGGGGGAGGGCCTTGCGAATACGCAGTATTTT,CASSFRSPAGEGLANTQYF
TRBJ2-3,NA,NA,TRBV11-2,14,TGTGCCAGCAGCCCAACCACGGGAACATCTACGCAGTATTTT,CASSPTTGTSTQYF
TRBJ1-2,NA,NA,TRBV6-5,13,TGTGCCAGCAGCTCGGGACAAAACTATGGCTACACCTTC,CASSSGQNYGYTF
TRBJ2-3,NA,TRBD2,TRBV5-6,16,TGTGCCAGCAGCCTCTTAGCGGGAGCCGTCGTCGATACGCAGTATTTT,CASSLLAGAVVDTQYF
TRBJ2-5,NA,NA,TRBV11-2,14,TGTGCCAGCAGCTTAGTGACAGGAGTTGAGACCCAGTACTTC,CASSLVTGVETQYF
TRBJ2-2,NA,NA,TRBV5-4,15,TGTGCCAGCAGCTTGGTGCAGGGAAGGACCGGGGAGCTGTTTTTT,CASSLVQGRTGELFF
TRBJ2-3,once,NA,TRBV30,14,TGTGCCTGGAGTGTCGGAGGGAGCACAGATACGCAGTATTTT,CAWSVGGSTDTQYF
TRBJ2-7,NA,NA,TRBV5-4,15,TGTGCCAGCAGCTTGGCTAGCGCGGCCCCCTACGAGCAGTACTTC,CASSLASAAPYEQYF
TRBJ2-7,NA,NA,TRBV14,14,TGTGCCAGCAGCCAAGAATGGGGGGCCTACGAGCAGTACTTC,CASSQEWGAYEQYF
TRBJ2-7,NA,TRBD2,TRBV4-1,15,TGCGCCAGCAGCGTTGCCGGGACTAGCGGGAGCGAGCAGTACTTC,CASSVAGTSGSEQYF
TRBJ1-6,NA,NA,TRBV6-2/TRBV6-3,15,TGTGCCAGCAGTTACCGGGACTTTGGAAATTCACCCCTCCACTTT,CASSYRDFGNSPLHF
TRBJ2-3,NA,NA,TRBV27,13,TGTGCCAGCAGTTTATGGCGGGCAGATACGCAGTATTTT,CASSLWRADTQYF